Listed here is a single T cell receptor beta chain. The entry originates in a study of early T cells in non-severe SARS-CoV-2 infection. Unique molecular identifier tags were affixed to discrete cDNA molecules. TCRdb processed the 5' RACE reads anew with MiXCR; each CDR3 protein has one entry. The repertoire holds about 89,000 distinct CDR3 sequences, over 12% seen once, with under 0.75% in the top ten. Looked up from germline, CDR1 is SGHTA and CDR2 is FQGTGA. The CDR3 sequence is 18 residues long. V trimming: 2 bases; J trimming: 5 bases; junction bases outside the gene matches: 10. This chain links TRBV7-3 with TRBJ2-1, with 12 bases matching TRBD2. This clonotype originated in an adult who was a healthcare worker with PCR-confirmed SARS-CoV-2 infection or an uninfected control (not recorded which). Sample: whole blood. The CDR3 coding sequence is TGTGCCAGCAGCTTAGGCATCCAGACTAGCGGGGGAAACAATGAGCAGTTCTTC. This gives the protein CASSLGIQTSGGNNEQFF.